This T cell receptor beta chain came from a study of OX40 agonist ivuxolimab in advanced cancers. Study summary: Every patient in dose escalation had hepatocellular carcinoma, melanoma, renal cell or head and neck cancer. Findings of the study overall: Some of the nonresponding patients also showed low levels of normalized T-cell clonal expansion. Dose levels from 0.1 to 3.0 mg/kg saw CD4+ and CD8+ blood T cells expand clonally by week 6.

Sequenced by immunoSEQ multiplex PCR; TCRdb stores in-frame clones only, minus some. The data show 75,000 to 100,000 clones, roughly 89% seen once. Per germline, CDR1 SGHDT and CDR2 YYEEEE. This CDR3 has 17 amino acids. J lost 5 bases, V lost 0 bases, and 8 bases had no gene match. Turning to this clone: What it binds is not known.

The sample consisted of CD4+ or CD8+ T cells sorted from blood, taken in a trial of the OX40 agonist ivuxolimab. The rearrangement links TRBV5-6 to TRBJ2-3, with 11 bases aligning to TRBD2. The sequence came from an adult with an advanced solid tumor such as melanoma, head and neck, liver or kidney cancer. The CDR3 coding sequence is TGTGCCAGCAGCTTGGGGGCCTTAGCGGGAGGGATAGATACGCAGTATTTT. Protein sequence: CASSLGALAGGIDTQYF.